This is a list of T cell receptor beta chains from one sample in a study of cytomegalovirus exposure and HLA in healthy donors. Data came from immunoSEQ multiplex PCR; TCRdb stores just in-frame clones and leaves some out. The data contain roughly 160,000 clones, 87% of them singletons. Sequencing was performed on PBMCs. These receptors came from a woman aged 25 to 39 in good health and CMV-seronegative. CDR3s include the opening cysteine and the closing phenylalanine or tryptophan. The D gene is left open where the match is weak. Size is omitted from some rows. Given values are once, few, many or a class for expanded clones.

size	V	D	J	CDR3	DNA
NA	TRBV5-1	TRBD1	TRBJ2-7	CASSWGQGYEQYF	TGCGCCAGCAGCTGGGGACAGGGCTACGAGCAGTACTTC
NA	TRBV28	NA	TRBJ2-7	CASISVPSYEQYF	TGTGCCAGCATAAGCGTCCCTTCCTACGAGCAGTACTTC
NA	TRBV10-3	TRBD1	TRBJ1-2	CAIREDRGPMGYTF	TGTGCCATCAGAGAAGACAGGGGACCTATGGGCTACACCTTC
NA	TRBV15	TRBD1	TRBJ2-6	CATSKGTDLSAAANVLTF	TGTGCCACCAGCAAGGGGACAGACCTTTCTGCTGCGGCCAACGTCCTGACTTTC
once	TRBV4-1	NA	TRBJ1-5	CASSPLGGAGSNQPQHF	TGCGCCAGCAGCCCCCTCGGAGGGGCTGGGAGCAATCAGCCCCAGCATTTT
NA	TRBV13	TRBD1	TRBJ1-6	CASSSRQGGSPLHF	TGTGCCAGCAGCTCTCGACAGGGCGGGTCACCCCTCCACTTT
NA	TRBV6-1	NA	TRBJ1-2	CASREVEVYTF	TGTGCCAGCAGGGAGGTGGAAGTCTACACCTTC
NA	TRBV5-4	NA	TRBJ1-5	CASSFDGQYNQPQHF	TGTGCCAGCAGCTTCGACGGACAGTACAATCAGCCCCAGCATTTT
NA	TRBV9	TRBD1	TRBJ1-2	CASSVGQGSNYGYTF	TGTGCCAGCAGCGTAGGACAGGGGAGTAACTATGGCTACACCTTC
NA	TRBV5-1	NA	TRBJ1-2	CASSARQLTNYGYTF	TGCGCCAGCAGCGCAAGACAGCTAACTAACTATGGCTACACCTTC
NA	TRBV6-4	NA	TRBJ2-1	CASSAHHGEQFF	TGTGCCAGCAGTGCCCACCACGGTGAGCAGTTCTTC
NA	TRBV25-1	NA	TRBJ2-1	CASSEDDISGDPQFF	TGTGCCAGCAGTGAAGACGACATTAGCGGCGATCCACAGTTCTTC
NA	TRBV7-9	NA	TRBJ1-4	CASSFGGRPTNEKLFF	TGTGCCAGCAGCTTCGGGGGGCGGCCTACTAATGAAAAACTGTTTTTT
NA	TRBV5-8	TRBD1	TRBJ1-2	CASSLGKRGGQGYGYTF	TGTGCCAGCAGCTTGGGTAAAAGAGGGGGACAGGGATATGGCTACACCTTC
once	TRBV5-1	TRBD1	TRBJ2-5	CASSPRQGREETQYF	TGCGCCAGCAGCCCCCGACAGGGTCGGGAAGAGACCCAGTACTTC
NA	TRBV18	NA	TRBJ1-5	CASSPSGGQQPQHF	TGTGCCAGCTCACCTAGCGGGGGGCAGCAGCCCCAGCATTTT
NA	TRBV7-9	NA	TRBJ2-5	CASSLALASPAETQYF	TGTGCCAGCAGCTTAGCCTTGGCTAGCCCCGCAGAGACCCAGTACTTC
NA	TRBV5-4	NA	TRBJ2-3	CASSLDSFGQYF	TGTGCCAGCAGCTTGGACAGTTTCGGGCAGTATTTT
NA	TRBV30	TRBD2	TRBJ2-1	CAWMRGSGYNEQFF	TGTGCCTGGATGCGCGGGAGTGGGTACAATGAGCAGTTCTTC
NA	TRBV4-1	NA	TRBJ2-4	CASSQEGVRYF	TGCGCCAGCAGCCAAGAAGGGGTTCGGTACTTC
NA	TRBV4-2	NA	TRBJ1-2	CASSPNPTANYGYTF	TGTGCCAGCAGCCCCAACCCGACAGCTAACTATGGCTACACCTTC
NA	TRBV7-2	NA	TRBJ2-1	CASSTWRGFQNEQFF	TGTGCCAGCTCAACTTGGAGGGGATTTCAGAATGAGCAGTTCTTC
NA	TRBV19	NA	TRBJ1-1	CASSRGPTEAFF	TGTGCCAGTAGTAGGGGGCCCACTGAAGCTTTCTTT
NA	TRBV6-5	NA	TRBJ2-7	CASSPSSYSSYEQYF	TGTGCCAGCAGCCCTAGCAGCTACAGCTCCTACGAGCAGTACTTC
NA	TRBV27	NA	TRBJ2-3	CASSTAGASTDTQYF	TGTGCCAGCAGCACCGCGGGGGCCAGCACAGATACGCAGTATTTT
NA	TRBV19	TRBD1	TRBJ2-7	CASNAGTGTYEQYF	TGTGCCAGTAATGCGGGGACAGGGACCTACGAGCAGTACTTC